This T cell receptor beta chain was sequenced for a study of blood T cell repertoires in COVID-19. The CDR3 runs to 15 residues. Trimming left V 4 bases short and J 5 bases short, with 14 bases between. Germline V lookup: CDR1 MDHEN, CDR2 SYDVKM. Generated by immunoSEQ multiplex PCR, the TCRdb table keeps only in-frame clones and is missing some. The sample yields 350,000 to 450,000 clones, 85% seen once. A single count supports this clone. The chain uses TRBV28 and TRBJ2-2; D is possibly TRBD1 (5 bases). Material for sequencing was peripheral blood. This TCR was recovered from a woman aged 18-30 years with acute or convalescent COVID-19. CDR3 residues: CASSWVWAGTGELFF. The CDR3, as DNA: TGTGCCAGCAGTTGGGTCTGGGCAGGGACCGGGGAGCTGTTTTTT.